One and the same sample provided the 17 T cell receptor beta chains below, sequenced in a study of identical twins. TCRdb re-called the 5' RACE reads through MiXCR, storing one row per CDR3 protein. Here the sample spans 200,000 to 300,000 distinct CDR3 sequences, about 13% being singletons. This sample also belongs to another study, concerning yellow fever vaccine responses in identical twins.

Material for sequencing was memory (CD45RO+) T cells sorted from blood. The source is a woman aged 18-30 years in good health.

The chain is built from TRBV5-1 and TRBJ2-1; 8 bases line up with TRBD1. CDR1 and CDR2 (germline): SGHRS, YFSETQ. The CDR3 sequence is 16 residues long. Trimming cost V 0 bases and J 5 bases; bases outside gene matches: 7. The CDR3 coding sequence is TGCGCCAGCAGCTTGGTGGGGGCAGGGGGCAACAATGAGCAGTTCTTC. Translating gives CASSLVGAGGNNEQFF.

This clonotype has just a few counts. The V gene is TRBV28, the J gene TRBJ2-5; no clear D gene. The CDR3 sequence is 15 residues long. V lost 4 bases and J lost 4, with 16 bases in between. CDR1 is MDHEN and CDR2 is SYDVKM in the germline V gene. CDR3 sequence (DNA): TGTGCCAGCAGTTCCGCTCTAGGATTGGGAGAGACCCAGTACTTC. Translating gives CASSSALGLGETQYF.

The rearrangement uses TRBV7-2 and TRBJ2-1; 9 nucleotides align to TRBD2. Trimming at V came to 6 bases and at J to 7 bases, leaving 16 bases not matched to a gene. The germline gives CDR1 SGHTA, CDR2 FQGNSA. CDR3 length: 17 residues. CDR3 bases: TGTGCCAGCAGACTTGAACATAGCGGGAGTTCACGTAATGAGCAGTTCTTC. This gives the protein CASRLEHSGSSRNEQFF.

There are a few counts of this clonotype. This chain joins TRBV5-1 and TRBJ2-1; 7 nucleotides match TRBD2. Looked up from germline, CDR1 is SGHRS and CDR2 is YFSETQ. With V trimmed by 5 bases and J by 0 bases, 8 bases remained unmatched. CDR3 length equals 16 residues. Here the CDR3 DNA reads TGCGCCAGCAGATTACTAGCGTTTAGCTCCTACAATGAGCAGTTCTTC. Translating it yields CASRLLAFSSYNEQFF.

The rearrangement uses TRBV20-1 and TRBJ2-7; D may be TRBD2 (5 bases). The germline gives CDR1 DFQATT, CDR2 SNEGSKA (reference sequence). V gave up 2 bases and J gave up 2 bases, with 7 bases separating them. The CDR3 is 12 residues long. CDR3 residues: CSARFGAYEQYF. DNA for the CDR3: TGCAGTGCTAGATTCGGGGCCTACGAGCAGTACTTC.

This clonotype was seen only a few times. The genes are TRBV28 and TRBJ2-3; D gene uncertain. This CDR3 comprises 14 residues. V was trimmed by 5 bases and J by 1 base, leaving 10 bases between them. The germline V gene has CDR1 MDHEN and CDR2 SYDVKM. The CDR3 protein is CASSRRGGTDTQYF. The CDR3 DNA reads TGTGCCAGCAGTCGTCGTGGAGGCACAGATACGCAGTATTTT.

The V call is TRBV19, the J call TRBJ2-1; 8 bases agree with TRBD2. V dropped 3 bases and J dropped 7; count of bases not matched to a gene: 5. Germline V CDR1 and CDR2: LNHDA, SQIVND (reference sequence). This CDR3 has 14 residues. The CDR3 bases are TGTGCCAGTAGTATTCAGTCTAGCGGGAATGAGCAGTTCTTC. Amino acid sequence: CASSIQSSGNEQFF.

The sample holds a few counts of this clonotype. V usage is TRBV5-8 and J usage is TRBJ2-3; D is uncertain. The germline V gene has CDR1 SGHTS and CDR2 YDEGEE. V gave up 1 base and J gave up 3 bases, with 9 bases separating them. The CDR3 has 14 amino acids. Here the CDR3 reads CASSLTPGTDTQYF. The CDR3 bases are TGTGCCAGCAGCTTGACCCCTGGGACAGATACGCAGTATTTT.

The J gene is TRBJ2-2, the V gene TRBV19; D is unclear. Germline CDR1 is LNHDA and CDR2 is SQIVND (reference sequence). V dropped 1 base and J dropped 4 bases, with 7 bases sitting between them. CDR3 length equals 14 residues. The CDR3 DNA reads TGTGCCAGTAGTATAGGACCGGGCACCGGGGAGCTGTTTTTT. Its protein is CASSIGPGTGELFF.

The chain has TRBV12-3 or TRBV12-4 and TRBJ1-1; D is possibly TRBD1 (6 bases). The CDR3 totals 16 residues. The V gene lost 4 bases and the J gene lost 3 bases, with 18 bases spanning the gap. Here the CDR3 reads CASSSLGGVIDTEAFF. In DNA form, the CDR3 reads TGTGCCAGCAGTTCTCTGGGGGGCGTGATCGACACTGAAGCTTTCTTT.

In nucleotides, the CDR3 is TGTGCCAGCCTAACATCTGGGGCCAACGTCCTGACTTTC. Its protein product is CASLTSGANVLTF. The chain is built from TRBV6-1 and TRBJ2-6; D unclear. Germline CDR1 and CDR2: MNHNS and SASEGT. CDR3 length: 13 residues. The V end lost 8 bases, the J end lost 1 base, and 6 bases lay between the germline ends.

This clonotype has more than one count but fewer than ten. The chain carries TRBV6-1 and TRBJ1-1; D is undetermined. V shed 7 bases and J shed 6 bases, with 15 bases lying between them. Germline-derived CDR1 and CDR2 are MNHNS and SASEGT. This CDR3 has 13 residues. The CDR3 sequence is CASNTYGRAEAFF. DNA for the CDR3: TGTGCCAGCAACACTTACGGAAGGGCTGAAGCTTTCTTT.

The gene calls are TRBV10-3 and TRBJ1-2; D is unclear. CDR1 and CDR2 from the germline V gene are ENHRY and SYGVKD. The V and J ends lost 6 bases and 5 bases respectively, with 13 bases between them. This CDR3 region has 13 residues. The CDR3 DNA sequence: TGTGCCATCAGCGAGGATTCAGTGTATGGCTACACCTTC. Its protein product is CAISEDSVYGYTF.

This clonotype has ten or more counts. The rearrangement links TRBV6-1 to TRBJ2-1; D uncertain. V was clipped by 1 base and J by 8 bases, with 15 bases between them. The CDR3 sequence is 15 residues long. Germline CDR1 reads MNHNS; CDR2 reads SASEGT. CDR3 DNA: TGTGCCAGCAGTGAAGTTGGCGGAACCGTCCATGAGCAGTTCTTC. This gives the protein CASSEVGGTVHEQFF.

The chain recombines TRBV28 with TRBJ2-7, with D possibly called TRBD1 or TRBD2 (5 bases each). Trimming stripped 7 bases from V and 0 bases from J, with 19 bases between. Germline loops: CDR1 MDHEN, CDR2 SYDVKM. This CDR3 region has 16 residues. CDR3 loop: CASNSARGVGSYEQYF. The CDR3 DNA follows: TGTGCCAGCAATTCAGCTAGGGGAGTCGGCTCCTACGAGCAGTACTTC.

V is TRBV2 and J is TRBJ2-3, with a tentative D call TRBD2 (5 bases). This CDR3 contains 16 residues. Germline lookup yields CDR1 SNHLY and CDR2 FYNNEI. With 6 bases removed from V and 3 bases from J, the gap between germline ends came to 19 bases. The CDR3 sequence is CASRRTAGESTDTQYF. The CDR3 DNA reads TGTGCCAGCAGAAGAACCGCCGGGGAGTCAACAGATACGCAGTATTTT. The full variable domain, in which reference TRBV2 and TRBJ2-3 provide the parts outside the CDR3, is EPEVTQTPSHQVTQMGQEVILRCVPISNHLYFYWYRQILGQKVEFLVSFYNNEISEKSEIFDDQFSVERPDGSNFTLKIRSTKLEDSAMYFCASRRTAGESTDTQYFGPGTRLTVL.

This clonotype was counted only a few times. The chain uses TRBV27 and TRBJ2-7; D is possibly TRBD2 (6 bases). V gave up 4 bases and J gave up 0 bases, with 10 bases separating them. In germline, CDR1 is MNHEY, CDR2 SMNVEV (reference sequence). The CDR3 contains 14 residues. In DNA form, the CDR3 reads TGTGCCAGCAGTTCCCGGGGGAGCTCCTACGAGCAGTACTTC. Encoded protein: CASSSRGSSYEQYF.